This T cell receptor (beta chain) was observed in a study of blood T cells in healthy people across ages (dated by TCRdb to 2015 to 2017). Some background on the complete study: Template switching captured roughly one uniquely barcoded TCR beta cDNA molecule per two T cells in model experiments. The study analyzed two additional independent replicas of 1 million unique cDNA reads from the same blood draw for two donors, one aged 18 to 29 and one aged 80 or older. The study measured age-related changes in TCR beta repertoire diversity using deep sequencing normalized with unique cDNA molecular identifiers. Donors were grouped into four age groups: young (average 16 years), middle-aged (39), aged (around 60) and long-lived (approximately 82). To avoid experimental bias, donors of different ages were distributed randomly across sequencing lanes. Here is what the overall study found, with its caveats: Since profiling was done on bulk unsorted PBMCs, naive and antigen-experienced compartments could not be conclusively compared. Compared with the aged group, the long-lived group had more naive CD4+ T cells, fewer expanded clones and increased TCR diversity, suggesting age selection. Total diversity estimates from one million sequenced T cells were considered lower bounds and underestimates. A strong correlation was found between observed TCR beta diversity and the percentage of naive T cells measured by flow cytometry. Observed TCR beta diversity per million T cells fell roughly linearly with age, and a significant reduction was already apparent by age roughly 40. Donor CMV infection status was unknown, potentially confounding age-related changes in expanded clonotypes.

Trimming takes 5 bases off V and 0 bases off J; junction bases not matched to a gene: 6. The cysteine opens and the phenylalanine closes a CDR3 of 14 amino acids. The DNA shown is the 42-base CDR3, in frame from base 1. Per the germline V gene (reference sequence), DFQATT is the CDR1 and SNEGSKA is the CDR2. Regarding this clonotype: Its antigen is still unknown. It has no much larger one-base neighbor in the sample; base qualities were not kept.

Receptors were amplified or captured by 5' RACE. Instrument used: Illumina HiSeq 2500. A second roughly 6 to 12 cycle PCR used a sample-barcoded 5' primer and a J-beta primer mix. A unique molecular identifier was introduced onto each TCR beta cDNA molecule by a template-switch 5' adaptor carrying 12 random nucleotides. Each sample yielded at least 2.5 million CDR3-containing paired-end reads. All of the RNA was converted into first-strand cDNA using the Mint cDNA synthesis kit, with a TRBC-specific oligonucleotide serving as the primer. After uracil-DNA glycosylase treatment, a first 18-cycle PCR used universal primers M1SS and BC2_uni_R on all cDNA. Per the original workflow: For normalization, 1 million high-quality reads were randomly selected from each sample, with every read carrying a distinct molecular identifier. Reads sharing molecular identifiers were discarded rather than binned into consensus sequences. CDR3 identification, clonotype clustering and error correction used MiTCR with a Q25 quality threshold and the strictest error-elimination algorithm. A nonparametric unseen species model using Euler transformation provided a lower-bound estimate of total TCR beta diversity. TCRdb redid the processing of the public reads, applying fastp at Q25 and MiXCR, and retained in-frame beta chains. When rows share a CDR3 protein, they turn into one entry using the most common DNA and genes. None of the V and J calls come from the authors' own analysis; TCRdb made them. Here the sample has 850,000 to 1,000,000 distinct CDR3 sequences; around 48% occur a single time. Of the sample, under 15% falls within the top ten clones.

The 39 donors, aged about 6 to 95 years, were systemically healthy Caucasian individuals from Russia. Roughly 9.5 milliliters of peripheral blood were drawn from each donor into EDTA-treated Vacutainer tubes. Ficoll-Paque density-gradient centrifugation was used to isolate PBMCs, with at least 7 million per sample. Trizol reagent was used to extract total RNA from PBMCs, with at least 6 micrograms per sample. For every donor, an aliquot of PBMCs went through flow cytometry to measure the percentages of naive CD45RAhigh/CD27high T cells. The sequenced sample consisted of blood. Recombination linked TRBV20-1 to TRBJ2-7, with 8 bases matching TRBD2. The receptor was isolated from a man aged 30 to 45 in good health. The CDR3 reads as follows: CSAFTSGSSYEQYF. The nucleotides read TGCAGTGCTTTTACTAGCGGTAGCTCCTACGAGCAGTACTTC.